This is a list of T cell receptor beta chains from one sample in a study of blood T cell repertoires in COVID-19. Clones were sequenced by immunoSEQ multiplex PCR, and TCRdb holds only the in-frame ones, with some missing. The sample has about 97,000 clones, roughly 84% seen once. The specimen was peripheral blood. These receptors were collected from a human donor in a cohort sampled during active COVID-19. The CDR3 runs from the conserved cysteine through the conserved F or W. The order of the fields is D gene, clone size, J gene, V gene, CDR3 protein, CDR3 DNA. The D gene is left open where the match is weak. The size field is filled for only some rows; it gives once, few, many or a size class.

- - TRBJ1-1 TRBV3-1/TRBV3-2 CASSQDGKAFF TGTGCCAGCAGCCAAGATGGCAAAGCTTTCTTT
TRBD2 - TRBJ2-3 TRBV3-1/TRBV3-2 CAGSPGTSFADTQYF TGTGCCGGCAGCCCCGGGACTAGTTTCGCAGATACGCAGTATTTT
- - TRBJ2-2 TRBV29-1 CSVNRDRNTGELFF TGCAGCGTGAACCGGGATAGAAACACCGGGGAGCTGTTTTTT
TRBD1 - TRBJ1-3 TRBV15 CATSRSRTGAPSGNTIYF TGTGCCACCAGCAGATCTCGGACAGGGGCCCCCTCTGGAAACACCATATATTTT
- - TRBJ2-1 TRBV11-1 CASSKDSLSSYNEQFF TGTGCCAGCAGCAAGGACAGCCTTAGCTCCTACAATGAGCAGTTCTTC
TRBD1 - TRBJ2-3 TRBV9 CASSTRGTGADTQYF TGTGCCAGCAGCACAAGGGGGACAGGGGCAGATACGCAGTATTTT
TRBD2 - TRBJ2-5 TRBV7-2 CASSPRLAGLQETQYF TGTGCCAGCAGCCCCAGACTAGCGGGGCTCCAAGAGACCCAGTACTTC
TRBD2 few TRBJ2-5 TRBV2 CASSAYGAGLFETQYF TGTGCCAGCAGCGCGTATGGAGCGGGGTTGTTCGAGACCCAGTACTTC
TRBD2 - TRBJ2-1 TRBV5-1 CASRGVSGSDEQFF TGCGCCAGCAGGGGGGTCAGCGGGAGCGATGAGCAGTTCTTC
- - TRBJ2-5 TRBV11-2 CASSITTAQETQYF TGTGCCAGCAGCATCACAACAGCCCAAGAGACCCAGTACTTC
- - TRBJ2-2 TRBV4-1 CASSREGGRTGELFF TGCGCCAGCAGCCGTGAGGGGGGGCGCACCGGGGAGCTGTTTTTT
TRBD1 - TRBJ2-7 TRBV9 CASSVEPGQGGEQYF TGTGCCAGCAGCGTAGAACCGGGACAGGGGGGCGAGCAGTACTTC
- - TRBJ1-3 TRBV9 CASSVGGTGNTIYF TGTGCCAGCAGCGTAGGAGGGACTGGAAACACCATATATTTT
TRBD1 - TRBJ2-5 TRBV5-1 CASSQGTGVETQYF TGCGCCAGCAGCCAAGGGACAGGGGTAGAGACCCAGTACTTC
TRBD2 - TRBJ2-2 TRBV7-2 CASSSRGGNTGELFF TGTGCCAGCAGCTCCCGGGGGGGCAACACCGGGGAGCTGTTTTTT
TRBD1 - TRBJ1-3 TRBV18 CASSTTGGDRLLAGNTIYF TGTGCCAGCTCGACAACTGGCGGGGACAGGCTACTCGCTGGAAACACCATATATTTT
- - TRBJ2-2 TRBV11-2 CASSIQEAGGGELFF TGTGCCAGCAGCATACAGGAAGCTGGCGGCGGGGAGCTGTTTTTT
TRBD2 - TRBJ2-5 TRBV6-2/TRBV6-3 CASSYSPLTRGGAGETQYF TGTGCCAGCAGTTACTCCCCGCTGACTCGCGGGGGGGCGGGTGAGACCCAGTACTTC
TRBD1 many TRBJ1-6 TRBV7-9 CASSSGTGNSPLHF TGTGCCAGCAGTTCCGGGACAGGGAATTCACCCCTCCACTTT
TRBD1 - TRBJ2-7 TRBV10-1 CASTEGGLTGGPQGRQYF TGCGCCAGCACCGAAGGGGGGCTTACAGGGGGGCCCCAGGGGAGGCAGTACTTC
- - TRBJ1-3 TRBV6-2/TRBV6-3 CASSPGVNTIYF TGTGCCAGCAGCCCTGGAGTAAACACCATATATTTT
TRBD1 - TRBJ2-7 TRBV7-3 CASGYRGSEQYF TGTGCCAGCGGCTACAGGGGTAGCGAGCAGTACTTC
- - TRBJ2-6 TRBV6-2/TRBV6-3 CASSYPVDSSRRSFGANVLTF TGTGCCAGCAGTTATCCGGTGGACAGTTCGAGGCGTTCGTTTGGGGCCAACGTCCTGACTTTC
- - TRBJ2-3 TRBV7-3 CASSLRPPRTPLVPDTQYF TGTGCCAGCAGCTTAAGGCCCCCACGGACTCCCCTCGTTCCAGATACGCAGTATTTT
- - TRBJ2-7 TRBV7-9 CASSLGPQISSYEQYF TGTGCCAGCAGCTTAGGGCCGCAGATAAGCTCCTACGAGCAGTACTTC
TRBD1 - TRBJ1-2 TRBV28 CASRPWVGQGEANYGYTF TGTGCCAGCAGGCCTTGGGTGGGACAGGGGGAGGCAAACTATGGCTACACCTTC
TRBD2 - TRBJ2-1 TRBV6-2/TRBV6-3 CASSFSGGDNEQFF TGTGCCAGCAGTTTCAGCGGGGGGGACAATGAGCAGTTCTTC
TRBD1 - TRBJ1-1 TRBV7-3 CASSFTGGASGTEAFF TGTGCCAGCAGCTTTACAGGGGGCGCTTCGGGCACTGAAGCTTTCTTT
TRBD2 - TRBJ2-5 TRBV4-1 CASSQDGWSGGAETQYF TGCGCCAGCAGCCAAGATGGGTGGAGCGGGGGGGCGGAGACCCAGTACTTC
TRBD2 - TRBJ2-7 TRBV7-2 CASSFRLAREQYF TGTGCCAGCAGCTTCAGACTAGCCAGGGAGCAGTACTTC
TRBD1 - TRBJ1-2 TRBV30 CAWSNKGASGYTF TGTGCCTGGAGTAATAAGGGGGCATCTGGCTACACCTTC
TRBD1 - TRBJ2-7 TRBV5-1 CASKGQGAPEQYF TGCGCCAGCAAGGGACAGGGGGCCCCCGAGCAGTACTTC
TRBD1 - TRBJ1-2 TRBV19 CASSISRGDYGYTF TGTGCCAGTAGTATATCCAGGGGGGACTATGGCTACACCTTC
TRBD2 - TRBJ2-1 TRBV7-3 CASASGGAGGYEQFF TGTGCCAGCGCCAGCGGGGGGGCCGGAGGCTATGAGCAGTTCTTC
TRBD1 - TRBJ1-3 TRBV6-6 CASSYGTVSGNTIYF TGTGCCAGCAGTTACGGGACAGTCTCTGGAAACACCATATATTTT
- once TRBJ2-2 TRBV7-3 CASSFKPTRSSGELFF TGTGCCAGCAGCTTTAAACCCACTAGGAGTAGCGGGGAGCTGTTTTTT
- - TRBJ1-1 TRBV6-2/TRBV6-3 CASSYRTGNTEAFF TGTGCCAGCAGTTACCGGACGGGAAACACTGAAGCTTTCTTT
- - TRBJ2-3 TRBV19 CASSIPGHPTDTQYF TGTGCCAGTAGTATCCCGGGACACCCCACAGATACGCAGTATTTT
- - TRBJ1-1 TRBV4-3 CASSQYSNTEAFF TGCGCCAGCAGCCAATACAGTAACACTGAAGCTTTCTTT
TRBD2 - TRBJ2-2 TRBV7-3 CASSPGPVGGDTGELFF TGTGCCAGCAGCCCGGGGCCGGTCGGGGGGGACACCGGGGAGCTGTTTTTT
TRBD1 - TRBJ1-1 TRBV4-2 CASSVQGRNTEAFF TGTGCCAGCAGCGTACAGGGGAGGAACACTGAAGCTTTCTTT
TRBD1 - TRBJ2-5 TRBV11-2 CASSLWGQGARETQYF TGTGCCAGCAGCTTATGGGGACAGGGGGCGCGGGAGACCCAGTACTTC
- few TRBJ1-3 TRBV5-4 CASSLGTSEQGNTIYF TGTGCCAGCAGCTTGGGGACATCAGAACAAGGAAACACCATATATTTT
- - TRBJ2-7 TRBV18 CARPPPGAGMVQYF TGTGCCAGACCCCCCCCCGGGGCGGGGATGGTCCAGTACTTC
- - TRBJ2-7 TRBV15 CATSRDLGGFPYEQYF TGTGCCACCAGCAGAGATCTAGGGGGATTTCCGTACGAGCAGTACTTC
- - TRBJ1-2 TRBV19 CASSIESPLNYGYTF TGTGCCAGTAGTATAGAATCGCCACTTAACTATGGCTACACCTTC
TRBD1 once TRBJ1-4 TRBV5-6 CASSLVTGGDEKLFF TGTGCCAGCAGCTTGGTGACAGGGGGGGACGAAAAACTGTTTTTT
- few TRBJ1-3 TRBV5-1 CASSVQDSNTIYF TGCGCCAGCAGTGTTCAGGATTCAAACACCATATATTTT
- - TRBJ2-1 TRBV5-1 CASSPWTGGFNEQFF TGCGCCAGCAGTCCCTGGACGGGGGGCTTCAATGAGCAGTTCTTC
TRBD2 few TRBJ2-7 TRBV2 CASISGRGYEQYF TGTGCCAGCATTTCCGGGAGGGGCTACGAGCAGTACTTC